Sequencing of this T cell receptor beta chain was carried out in a study of T-cell reconstitution after alpha-beta-depleted transplantation in children. General study results and limits: One year post-transplant, T-cell counts and diversity were largely derived from T cells produced anew. Several hundred expanded graft clones reportedly gave rise to the alpha-beta T cells present about two months after transplant.

V lost 1 base to trimming and J lost 1 base, with 13 bases between them. The germline V gene encodes CDR1 GTSNPN and CDR2 SVGIG (reference sequence). The CDR3 extends over 15 amino acids. Unique molecular identifiers were used in preparing the TCRbeta library. From the PCR reads, TCRdb called clonotypes with MiXCR, one entry per CDR3 protein. The profile shows approximately 800,000 distinct CDR3 sequences, approximately 15% of them singletons. In this sample, this clonotype turned up a few times. What it binds is unknown. The TCR originated in a male patient younger than 18 who had a stem cell transplant for acute lymphoblastic leukemia, so the T cells may come from the graft donor. This specimen was PBMCs, mostly from graft donor cells, taken 360 days after TCRalphabeta/CD19-depleted stem cell transplant. The chain combines TRBV30 with TRBJ1-1; D not certain. This chain's CDR3 is CAWSAETTPNTEAFF. CDR3 DNA: TGTGCCTGGAGTGCCGAGACAACACCGAACACTGAAGCTTTCTTT.